Below, one T cell receptor beta chain is given with its context. This sample stems from a study of blood T cell repertoires in COVID-19. Study-level background: Samples came from the United States, Italy and Spain, spanning acute and convalescent COVID-19. T cells, B-cell-depleted T cells, or PBMCs provided the cDNA or gDNA that served as material.

Only in-frame clones appear in the TCRdb table, and some are missing; sequencing was by immunoSEQ multiplex PCR. This sample has around 300,000 clones, with 85% to 90% found just once. This CDR3 has 15 residues. Looked up from germline, CDR1 is SGHTA and CDR2 is FQGTGA. V shed 5 bases, J shed 4 bases, and the junction held 8 bases outside the gene matches. The gene calls are TRBV7-3 and TRBJ2-1; TRBD1 matches at 7 bases. The TCR was taken from a woman aged 50 to 60 with active or convalescent COVID-19. What was sequenced was peripheral blood. CDR3 in amino acids: CASSQGGGLYNEQFF. DNA for the CDR3: TGTGCCAGCAGCCAAGGGGGCGGGCTTTACAATGAGCAGTTCTTC.